These 10 T cell receptor beta chains originate from one sample sequenced in a study of lymphopenia after photon versus proton radiotherapy. The protocol was immunoSEQ multiplex PCR, while the TCRdb copy is restricted to in-frame clones and leaves out a portion. This sample carries around 23,000 clones, around 90% of them seen once, and the ten largest clones take over 9%. The sequences come from peripheral blood, collected from a patient treated with proton-based radiotherapy. These receptors came from a woman aged 70-85 years with pancreatic cancer. Some clones in this sample may be carry-over from other donors' samples.

V gene TRBV5-6 combines with J gene TRBJ1-4; 11 bases map to TRBD1. V was clipped by 4 bases and J by 8 bases; unmatched bases: 7. Germline V CDR1 and CDR2: SGHDT, YYEEEE. This CDR3 comprises 15 residues. CDR3 sequence reads: CASSPRGQGGEKLFF. CDR3 nucleotides: TGTGCCAGCAGCCCACGGGGACAGGGGGGCGAAAAACTGTTTTTT.

The chain recombines TRBV4-1 with TRBJ2-2; D remains unclear. Germline V lookup: CDR1 MGHRA, CDR2 YSYEKL. The CDR3 has 18 residues. The V end lost 0 bases, the J end lost 1 base, and 15 bases lay between the germline ends. CDR3 in amino acids: CASSQDPLEERNTGELFF. As DNA, the CDR3 is TGCGCCAGCAGCCAAGACCCCCTTGAGGAGAGGAACACCGGGGAGCTGTTTTTT.

This chain links TRBV7-2 with TRBJ2-7; D possibly matches TRBD1 or TRBD2 (5 bases each). Trimming took off 2 bases at V and 2 bases at J, with 13 bases between the two ends. The CDR3 has 15 amino acids. Germline-derived CDR1 and CDR2 are SGHTA and FQGNSA. CDR3: CASSLRGGQTYEQYF. CDR3 nucleotides: TGTGCCAGCAGCTTAAGGGGCGGGCAAACCTACGAGCAGTACTTC. Based on the CDR3 plus reference TRBV7-2 and TRBJ2-7, the full variable domain is GAGVSQSPSNKVTEKGKDVELRCDPISGHTALYWYRQSLGQGLEFLIYFQGNSAPDKSGLPSDRFSAERTGGSVSTLTIQRTQQEDSAVYLCASSLRGGQTYEQYFGPGTRLTVT.

The chain combines TRBV5-1 with TRBJ2-5, with TRBD2 identical over 8 bases. Per germline, CDR1 SGHRS and CDR2 YFSETQ. The CDR3 is 15 amino acids. V lost 8 bases and J lost 5; bases outside the gene matches: 14. CDR3 protein: CASTAGGLGGETQYF. CDR3 sequence (DNA): TGCGCCAGTACCGCCGGGGGACTAGGAGGGGAGACCCAGTACTTC. Combining the CDR3 with reference TRBV5-1 and TRBJ2-5 gives the whole variable domain KAGVTQTPRYLIKTRGQQVTLSCSPISGHRSVSWYQQTPGQGLQFLFEYFSETQRNKGNFPGRFSGRQFSNSRSEMNVSTLELGDSALYLCASTAGGLGGETQYFGPGTRLLVL.

The chain combines TRBV11-2 with TRBJ2-3, with 9 positions matching TRBD2. The CDR3 runs to 15 residues. Germline trimming cut 4 bases from V and 4 bases from J; bases unmatched to any gene: 6. The V gene's germline CDR1 is SGHAT and CDR2 FQNNGV. This CDR3 reads CASSSSGMPPDTQYF. The CDR3 coding sequence is TGTGCCAGCAGCTCTAGCGGGATGCCACCAGATACGCAGTATTTT.

As concerns this clone: A junction end diverges from the germline sequence, so it may reflect a read error. The chain employs TRBV10-2 and TRBJ1-1; D may be TRBD1 (6 bases). The germline V gene encodes CDR1 WSHSY and CDR2 SAAADI. The length of the CDR3 is 13 residues. CDR3 in DNA: TGCGCCAGCATCAAAACAGGGAACGCTGAAGCTTTCTTT. This translates into CASIKTGNAEAFF.

The V call is TRBV28, the J call TRBJ1-2; D is ambiguous. Germline CDR1 is MDHEN and CDR2 is SYDVKM. The V and J ends lost 2 bases and 8 bases respectively, with 15 bases between them. This CDR3 has 14 amino acids. The CDR3, as DNA: TGTGCCAGCAGTTTACGTAGTACTTTGGACGGCTACACCTTC. Translating it yields CASSLRSTLDGYTF.

The chain uses TRBV5-1 and TRBJ2-2, with TRBD2 matching over 9 bases. The germline CDR1 and CDR2 sequences are SGHRS and YFSETQ. The ends lost 4 bases at V and 6 bases at J; junction bases unmatched: 7. The CDR3 contains 15 residues. The DNA of the CDR3 is TGCGCCAGCAGCCTCGAGGTAGCGGGAGCCGGGGAGCTGTTTTTT. Its translation is CASSLEVAGAGELFF. Complete variable domain (other parts from reference TRBV5-1 and TRBJ2-2): KAGVTQTPRYLIKTRGQQVTLSCSPISGHRSVSWYQQTPGQGLQFLFEYFSETQRNKGNFPGRFSGRQFSNSRSEMNVSTLELGDSALYLCASSLEVAGAGELFFGEGSRLTVL.

J is TRBJ2-1 and V is TRBV27; TRBD2 aligns across 9 bases. CDR1 and CDR2 (germline): MNHEY, SMNVEV (reference sequence). CDR3 length: 16 amino acids. The ends lost 5 bases at V and 8 bases at J; junction bases unmatched: 13. The CDR3 protein is CASSPPSDSGRHEQFF. The CDR3 DNA reads TGTGCCAGCAGTCCCCCCTCGGATAGCGGGAGACATGAGCAGTTCTTC.

V and J are TRBV6-1 and TRBJ2-5; 7 bases are shared with TRBD1. The CDR3 runs 15 residues. Germline V CDR1 and CDR2: MNHNS, SASEGT. Trimming at V came to 6 bases and at J to 2 bases, leaving 9 bases not matched to a gene. In DNA, the CDR3 is TGTGCCAGCAGCTCTTTCACAGGGGTACAAGAGACCCAGTACTTC. It translates to CASSSFTGVQETQYF.